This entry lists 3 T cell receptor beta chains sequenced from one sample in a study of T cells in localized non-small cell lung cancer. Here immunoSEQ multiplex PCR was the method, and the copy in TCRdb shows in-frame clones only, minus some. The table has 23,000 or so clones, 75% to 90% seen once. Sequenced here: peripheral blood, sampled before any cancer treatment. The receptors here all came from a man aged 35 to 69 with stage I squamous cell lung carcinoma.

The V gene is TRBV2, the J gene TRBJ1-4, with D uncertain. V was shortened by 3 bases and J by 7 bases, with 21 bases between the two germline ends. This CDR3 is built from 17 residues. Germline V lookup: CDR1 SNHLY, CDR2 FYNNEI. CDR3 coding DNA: TGTGCCAGCAGTGATCCTTCGGCCGGCTCATTGGGTGAAAAACTGTTTTTT. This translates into CASSDPSAGSLGEKLFF.

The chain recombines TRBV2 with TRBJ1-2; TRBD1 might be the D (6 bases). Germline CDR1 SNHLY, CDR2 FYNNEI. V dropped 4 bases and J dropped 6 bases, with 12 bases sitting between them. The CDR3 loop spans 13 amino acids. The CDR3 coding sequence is TGTGCCAGCAGTGGGGATAACAGGGATGGCTACACCTTC. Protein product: CASSGDNRDGYTF. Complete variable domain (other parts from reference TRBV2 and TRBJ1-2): EPEVTQTPSHQVTQMGQEVILRCVPISNHLYFYWYRQILGQKVEFLVSFYNNEISEKSEIFDDQFSVERPDGSNFTLKIRSTKLEDSAMYFCASSGDNRDGYTFGSGTRLTVV.

The CDR3 nucleotides read TGTGCCAGTAGTCCTGGACAGGGACGATTTCGGGGAGCTTTCTTT. It specifies CASSPGQGRFRGAFF. V and J are TRBV19 and TRBJ1-1; 8 nucleotides line up with TRBD1. Per the germline V gene, CDR1 is LNHDA and CDR2 is SQIVND (reference sequence). This CDR3 has 15 amino acids. The V gene end was trimmed by 5 bases and the J gene end by 10 bases; junction bases not matched to a gene: 15.